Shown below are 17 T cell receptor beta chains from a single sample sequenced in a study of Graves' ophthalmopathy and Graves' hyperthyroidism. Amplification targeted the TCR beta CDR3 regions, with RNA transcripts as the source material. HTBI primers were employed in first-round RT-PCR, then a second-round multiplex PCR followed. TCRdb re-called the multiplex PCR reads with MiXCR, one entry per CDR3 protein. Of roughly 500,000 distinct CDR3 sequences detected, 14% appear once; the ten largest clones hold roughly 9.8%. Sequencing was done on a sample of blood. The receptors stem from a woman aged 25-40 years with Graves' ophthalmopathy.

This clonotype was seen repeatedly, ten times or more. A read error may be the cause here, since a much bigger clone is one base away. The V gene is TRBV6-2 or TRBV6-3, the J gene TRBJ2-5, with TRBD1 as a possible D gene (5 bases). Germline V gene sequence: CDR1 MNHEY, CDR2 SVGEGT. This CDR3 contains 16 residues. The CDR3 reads CASSLGQGSVQETKYF. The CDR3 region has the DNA TGTGCCAGCAGTTTGGGGCAGGGATCTGTTCAAGAGACCAAGTACTTC.

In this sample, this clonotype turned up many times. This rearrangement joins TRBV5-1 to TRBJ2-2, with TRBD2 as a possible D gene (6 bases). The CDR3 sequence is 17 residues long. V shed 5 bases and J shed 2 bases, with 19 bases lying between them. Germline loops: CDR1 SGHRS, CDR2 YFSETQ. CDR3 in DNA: TGCGCCAGCAGGGTCTCGGGGGTGTGGAGAAACACCGGGGAGCTGTTTTTT. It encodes CASRVSGVWRNTGELFF. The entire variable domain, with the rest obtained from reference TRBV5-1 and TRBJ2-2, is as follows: KAGVTQTPRYLIKTRGQQVTLSCSPISGHRSVSWYQQTPGQGLQFLFEYFSETQRNKGNFPGRFSGRQFSNSRSEMNVSTLELGDSALYLCASRVSGVWRNTGELFFGEGSRLTVL.

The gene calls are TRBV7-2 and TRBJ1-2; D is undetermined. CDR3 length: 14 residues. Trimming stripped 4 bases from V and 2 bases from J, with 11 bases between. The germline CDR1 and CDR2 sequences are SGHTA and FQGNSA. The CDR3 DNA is TGTGCCAGCAGCTATGTGACTCGAAACTATGGCTACACCTTC. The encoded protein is CASSYVTRNYGYTF.

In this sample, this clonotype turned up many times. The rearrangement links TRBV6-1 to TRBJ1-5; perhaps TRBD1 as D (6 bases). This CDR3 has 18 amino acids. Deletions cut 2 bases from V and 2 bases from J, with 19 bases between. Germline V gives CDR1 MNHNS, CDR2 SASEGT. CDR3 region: CASSEYETGLMRNQPQHF. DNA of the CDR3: TGTGCCAGCAGTGAATATGAGACAGGACTTATGCGCAATCAGCCCCAGCATTTT.

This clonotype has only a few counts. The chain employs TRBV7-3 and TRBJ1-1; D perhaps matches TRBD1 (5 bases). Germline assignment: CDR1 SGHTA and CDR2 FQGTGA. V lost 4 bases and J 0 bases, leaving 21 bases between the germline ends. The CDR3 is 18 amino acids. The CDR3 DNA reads TGTGCCAGCAGCTCCCCCAGGGCCCCAGGCTCGATGAACACTGAAGCTTTCTTT. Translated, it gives CASSSPRAPGSMNTEAFF.

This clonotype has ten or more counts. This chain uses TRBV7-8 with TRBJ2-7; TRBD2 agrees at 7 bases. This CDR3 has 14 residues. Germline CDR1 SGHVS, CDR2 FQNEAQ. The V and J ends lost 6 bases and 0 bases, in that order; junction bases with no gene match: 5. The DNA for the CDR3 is TGTGCCAGCAGACCCGGGAGGTCCTCCTACGAGCAGTACTTC. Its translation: CASRPGRSSYEQYF.

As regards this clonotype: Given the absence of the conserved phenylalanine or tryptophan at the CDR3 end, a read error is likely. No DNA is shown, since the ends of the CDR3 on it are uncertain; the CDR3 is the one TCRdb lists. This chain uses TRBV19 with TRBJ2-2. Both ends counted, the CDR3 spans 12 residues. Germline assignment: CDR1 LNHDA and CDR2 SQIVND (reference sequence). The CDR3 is CASRENTGELCL.

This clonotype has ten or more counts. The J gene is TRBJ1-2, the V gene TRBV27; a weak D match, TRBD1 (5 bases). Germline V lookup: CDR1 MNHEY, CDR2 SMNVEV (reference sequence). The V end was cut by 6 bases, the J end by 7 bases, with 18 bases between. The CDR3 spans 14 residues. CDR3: CASRHGTGHIGYTF. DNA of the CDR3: TGTGCCAGCAGACACGGAACAGGTCATATTGGCTACACCTTC.

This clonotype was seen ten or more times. CDR3 sequence (DNA): TGTGCCAGCAGAGTGGACTTGGAGGGTCGCAATCAGCCCCAGCATTTT. Its protein product is CASRVDLEGRNQPQHF. This rearrangement joins TRBV2 to TRBJ1-5; D remains unclear. Per the germline V gene, CDR1 is SNHLY and CDR2 is FYNNEI. This CDR3 is 16 amino acids long. Trimming left V 6 bases short and J 2 bases short, with 17 bases between.

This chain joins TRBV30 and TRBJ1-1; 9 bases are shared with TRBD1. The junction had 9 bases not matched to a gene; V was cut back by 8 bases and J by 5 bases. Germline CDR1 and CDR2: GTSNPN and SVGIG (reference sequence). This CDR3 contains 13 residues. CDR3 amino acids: CAGMTGGRTEAFF. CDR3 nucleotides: TGTGCCGGGATGACAGGGGGTAGAACTGAAGCTTTCTTT.

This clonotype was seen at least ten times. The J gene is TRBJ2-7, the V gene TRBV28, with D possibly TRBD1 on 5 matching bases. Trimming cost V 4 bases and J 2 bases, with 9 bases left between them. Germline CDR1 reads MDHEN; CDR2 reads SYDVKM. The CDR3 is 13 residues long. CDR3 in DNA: TGTGCCAGCAGTTGGGGCAGGGCCTACGAGCAGTACTTC. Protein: CASSWGRAYEQYF.

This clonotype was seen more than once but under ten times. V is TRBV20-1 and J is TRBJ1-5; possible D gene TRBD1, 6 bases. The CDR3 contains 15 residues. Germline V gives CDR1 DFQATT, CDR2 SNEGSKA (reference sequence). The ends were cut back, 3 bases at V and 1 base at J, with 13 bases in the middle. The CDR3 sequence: CSARGAGGSNQPQHF. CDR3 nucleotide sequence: TGCAGTGCTAGGGGGGCCGGTGGGAGCAATCAGCCCCAGCATTTT.

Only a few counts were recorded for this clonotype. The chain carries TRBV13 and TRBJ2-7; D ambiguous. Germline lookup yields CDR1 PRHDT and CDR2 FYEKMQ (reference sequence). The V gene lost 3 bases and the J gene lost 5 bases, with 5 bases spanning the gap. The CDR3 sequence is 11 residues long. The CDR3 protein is CASSFANEQYF. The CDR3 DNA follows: TGTGCCAGCAGCTTTGCAAACGAGCAGTACTTC.

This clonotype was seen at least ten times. CDR3 DNA sequence: TGTGCCAGCACCCTTGATGGGTGGGAGGGCGAGACCCAGTACTTC. Its protein product is CASTLDGWEGETQYF. The chain joins TRBV6-2 or TRBV6-3 to TRBJ2-5; 7 bases are a match to TRBD2. J gave up 5 bases and V 7 bases, and 13 bases lay outside the gene matches. Per the germline V gene, CDR1 is MNHEY and CDR2 is SVGEGT. The CDR3 loop spans 15 amino acids.

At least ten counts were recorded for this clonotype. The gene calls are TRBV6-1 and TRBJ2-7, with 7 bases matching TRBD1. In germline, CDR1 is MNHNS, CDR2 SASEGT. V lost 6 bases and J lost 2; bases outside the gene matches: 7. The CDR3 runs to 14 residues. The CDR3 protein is CASRPQGNTYEQYF. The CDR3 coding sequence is TGTGCCAGCAGACCACAGGGGAACACCTACGAGCAGTACTTC.

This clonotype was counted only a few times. As DNA, the CDR3 is TGCGCCAGCAGCCATGTGGGCTCTGGAAACACCATATATTTT. This codes for CASSHVGSGNTIYF. The chain uses TRBV4-1 and TRBJ1-3; D gene ambiguous. The V gene lost 3 bases and the J gene lost 0 bases, with 6 bases spanning the gap. Germline V lookup: CDR1 MGHRA, CDR2 YSYEKL. The CDR3 consists of 14 residues.

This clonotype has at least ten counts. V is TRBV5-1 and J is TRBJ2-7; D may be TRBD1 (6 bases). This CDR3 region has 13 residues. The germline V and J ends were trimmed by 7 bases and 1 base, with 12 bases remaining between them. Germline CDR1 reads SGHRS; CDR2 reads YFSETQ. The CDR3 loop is CASGETGSYEQYF. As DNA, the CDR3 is TGCGCCAGCGGGGAAACAGGGTCCTACGAGCAGTACTTC.